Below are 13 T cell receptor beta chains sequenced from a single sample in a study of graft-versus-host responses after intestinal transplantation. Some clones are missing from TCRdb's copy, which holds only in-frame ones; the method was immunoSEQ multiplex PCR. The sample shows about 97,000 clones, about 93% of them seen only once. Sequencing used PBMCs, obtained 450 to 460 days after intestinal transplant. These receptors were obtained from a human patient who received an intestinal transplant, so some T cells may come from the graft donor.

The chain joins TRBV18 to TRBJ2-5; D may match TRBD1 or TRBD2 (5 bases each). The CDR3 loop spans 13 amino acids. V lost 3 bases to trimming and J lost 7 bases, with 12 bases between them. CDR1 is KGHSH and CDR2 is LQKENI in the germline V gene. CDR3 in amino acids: CASSPGRDGTQYF. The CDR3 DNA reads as TGTGCCAGCTCACCTGGCAGGGACGGGACCCAGTACTTC.

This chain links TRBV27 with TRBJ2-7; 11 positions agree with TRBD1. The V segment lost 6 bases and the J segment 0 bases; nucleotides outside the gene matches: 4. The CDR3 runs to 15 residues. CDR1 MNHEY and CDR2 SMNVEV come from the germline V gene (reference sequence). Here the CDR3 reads CASSSGTGGSYEQYF. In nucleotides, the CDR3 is TGTGCCAGCAGCTCCGGGACAGGGGGCTCCTACGAGCAGTACTTC.

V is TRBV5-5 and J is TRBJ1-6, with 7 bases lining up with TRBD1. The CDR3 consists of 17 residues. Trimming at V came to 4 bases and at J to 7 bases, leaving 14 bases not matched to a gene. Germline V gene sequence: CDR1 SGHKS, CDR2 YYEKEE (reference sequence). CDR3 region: CASSQIDRARGNSPLHF. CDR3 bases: TGTGCCAGCAGCCAGATAGACAGGGCTCGGGGGAATTCACCCCTCCACTTT.

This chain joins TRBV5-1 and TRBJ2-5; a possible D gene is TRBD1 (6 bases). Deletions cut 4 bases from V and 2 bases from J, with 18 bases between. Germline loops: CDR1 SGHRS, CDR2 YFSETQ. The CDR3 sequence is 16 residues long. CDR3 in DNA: TGCGCCAGCAGCAAGAACCTACAGGGTGTTCAAGAGACCCAGTACTTC. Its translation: CASSKNLQGVQETQYF.

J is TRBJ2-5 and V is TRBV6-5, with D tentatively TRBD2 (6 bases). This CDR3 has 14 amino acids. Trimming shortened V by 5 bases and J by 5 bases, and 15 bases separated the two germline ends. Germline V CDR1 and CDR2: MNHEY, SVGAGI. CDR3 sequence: CASSALTRRETQYF. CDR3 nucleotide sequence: TGTGCCAGCAGTGCCCTGACTAGGCGGGAGACCCAGTACTTC.

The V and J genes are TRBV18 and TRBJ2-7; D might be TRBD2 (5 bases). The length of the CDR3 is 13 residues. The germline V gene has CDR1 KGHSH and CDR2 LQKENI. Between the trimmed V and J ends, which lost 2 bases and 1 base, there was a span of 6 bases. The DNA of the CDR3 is TGTGCCAGCTCACCATCGGGGTCCTACGAGCAGTACTTC. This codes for CASSPSGSYEQYF.

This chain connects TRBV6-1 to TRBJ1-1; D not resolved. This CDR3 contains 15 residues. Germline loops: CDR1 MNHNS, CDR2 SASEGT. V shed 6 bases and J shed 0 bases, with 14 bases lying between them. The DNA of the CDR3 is TGTGCCAGCAGCCCATCGGACGCATTGAACACTGAAGCTTTCTTT. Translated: CASSPSDALNTEAFF.

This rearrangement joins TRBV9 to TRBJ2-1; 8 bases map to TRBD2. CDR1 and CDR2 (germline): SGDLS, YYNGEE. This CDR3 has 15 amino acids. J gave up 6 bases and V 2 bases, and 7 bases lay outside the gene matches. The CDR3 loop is CASSVSGVEGNEQFF. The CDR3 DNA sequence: TGTGCCAGCAGCGTTAGCGGGGTAGAGGGCAATGAGCAGTTCTTC.

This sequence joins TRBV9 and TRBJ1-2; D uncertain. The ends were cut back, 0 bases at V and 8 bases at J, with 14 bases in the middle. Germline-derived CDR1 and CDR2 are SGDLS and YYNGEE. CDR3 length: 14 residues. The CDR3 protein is CASSVGAAPLGYTF. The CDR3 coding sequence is TGTGCCAGCAGCGTAGGGGCGGCTCCATTGGGCTACACCTTC.

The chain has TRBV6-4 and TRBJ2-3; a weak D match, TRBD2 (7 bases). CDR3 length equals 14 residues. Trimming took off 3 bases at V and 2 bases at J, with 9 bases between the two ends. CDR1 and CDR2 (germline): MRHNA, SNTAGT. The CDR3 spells CASSEGGATDTQYF. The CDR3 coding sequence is TGTGCCAGCAGTGAAGGGGGGGCCACAGATACGCAGTATTTT.

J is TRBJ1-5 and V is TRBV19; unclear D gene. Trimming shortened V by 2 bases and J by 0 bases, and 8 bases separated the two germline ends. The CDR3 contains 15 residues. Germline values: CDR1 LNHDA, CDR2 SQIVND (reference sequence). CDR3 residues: CASSIIYVSNQPQHF. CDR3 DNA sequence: TGTGCCAGTAGTATAATTTACGTTAGCAATCAGCCCCAGCATTTT.

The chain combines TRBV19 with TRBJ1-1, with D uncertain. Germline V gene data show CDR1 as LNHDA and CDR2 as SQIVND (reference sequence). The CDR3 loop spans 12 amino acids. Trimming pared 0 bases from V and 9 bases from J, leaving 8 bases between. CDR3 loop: CASSIEGRQAFF. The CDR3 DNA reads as TGTGCCAGTAGTATAGAGGGCAGACAAGCTTTCTTT.

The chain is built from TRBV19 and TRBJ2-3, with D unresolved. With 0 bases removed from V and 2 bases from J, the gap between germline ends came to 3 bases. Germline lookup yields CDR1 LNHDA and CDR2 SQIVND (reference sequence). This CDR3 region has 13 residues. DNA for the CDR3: TGTGCCAGTAGTATAGAAATCACAGATACGCAGTATTTT. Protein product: CASSIEITDTQYF.